The 3 T cell receptor beta chains listed next were all sequenced from one sample in a study of Ad26.COV2.S vaccination and SARS-CoV-2 variants. The sample's treatment: around 19 received Ad26.COV2.S at low or high dose, single or two shots; a few received placebo; per-sample allocation not given. Collection of samples fell on day 63 after the first vaccine or placebo injection. Sequencing was performed with immunoSEQ multiplex PCR; in TCRdb, only in-frame clones are kept and a portion is missing. This repertoire shows about 450,000 clones, roughly 89% found once; its top ten account for around 2.5%. This sample comprised peripheral blood, obtained in a trial of Ad26.COV2.S vaccine versus placebo. Receptors were obtained from a person aged 18-60 years who received the Ad26.COV2.S COVID-19 vaccine or a placebo.

The chain employs TRBV10-3 and TRBJ1-6; 9 bases fit TRBD1. Germline values: CDR1 ENHRY, CDR2 SYGVKD. There are 14 residues in the CDR3. V lost 6 bases, J lost 7 bases, and 4 bases stayed unmatched. The CDR3 here is CAISRDRDNSPLHF. Here the CDR3 DNA reads TGTGCCATCAGCCGGGACAGGGACAATTCACCCCTCCACTTT.

This clone was picked up one time. The sample contains more than one DNA sequence encoding this CDR3. The rearrangement links TRBV18 to TRBJ2-5; D unresolved. The germline V gene encodes CDR1 KGHSH and CDR2 LQKENI. V lost 4 bases to trimming and J lost 0 bases, with 3 bases between them. The CDR3 spans 12 residues. CDR3 amino acids: CASSRYQETQYF. As DNA, the CDR3 is TGTGCCAGCTCACGCTACCAAGAGACCCAGTACTTC.

The V and J genes are TRBV6-6 and TRBJ1-3; D is unclear. Germline CDR1 MNHNY, CDR2 SVGAGI (reference sequence). Trimming cost V 5 bases and J 4 bases, with 6 bases left between them. The CDR3 loop spans 12 amino acids. The CDR3 bases are TGTGCCAGCAGTCACAGCGGAAACACCATATATTTT. Translated, it gives CASSHSGNTIYF.